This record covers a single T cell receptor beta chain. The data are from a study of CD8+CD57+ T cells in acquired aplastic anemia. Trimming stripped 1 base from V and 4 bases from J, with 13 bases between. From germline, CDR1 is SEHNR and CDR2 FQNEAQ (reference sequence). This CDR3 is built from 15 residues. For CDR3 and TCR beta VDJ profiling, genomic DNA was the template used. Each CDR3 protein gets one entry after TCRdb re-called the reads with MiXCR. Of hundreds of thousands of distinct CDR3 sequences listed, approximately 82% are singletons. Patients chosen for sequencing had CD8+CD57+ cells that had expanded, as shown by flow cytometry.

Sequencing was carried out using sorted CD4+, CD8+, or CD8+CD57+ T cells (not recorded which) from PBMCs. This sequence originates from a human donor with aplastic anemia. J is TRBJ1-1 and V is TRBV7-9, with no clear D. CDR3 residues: CASSLDLRGTTEAFF. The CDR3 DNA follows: TGTGCCAGCAGCTTAGATCTGAGAGGCACCACTGAAGCTTTCTTT. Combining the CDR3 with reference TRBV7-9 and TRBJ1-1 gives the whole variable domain DTGVSQNPRHKITKRGQNVTFRCDPISEHNRLYWYRQTLGQGPEFLTYFQNEAQLEKSRLLSDRFSAERPKGSFSTLEIQRTEQGDSAMYLCASSLDLRGTTEAFFGQGTRLTVV.